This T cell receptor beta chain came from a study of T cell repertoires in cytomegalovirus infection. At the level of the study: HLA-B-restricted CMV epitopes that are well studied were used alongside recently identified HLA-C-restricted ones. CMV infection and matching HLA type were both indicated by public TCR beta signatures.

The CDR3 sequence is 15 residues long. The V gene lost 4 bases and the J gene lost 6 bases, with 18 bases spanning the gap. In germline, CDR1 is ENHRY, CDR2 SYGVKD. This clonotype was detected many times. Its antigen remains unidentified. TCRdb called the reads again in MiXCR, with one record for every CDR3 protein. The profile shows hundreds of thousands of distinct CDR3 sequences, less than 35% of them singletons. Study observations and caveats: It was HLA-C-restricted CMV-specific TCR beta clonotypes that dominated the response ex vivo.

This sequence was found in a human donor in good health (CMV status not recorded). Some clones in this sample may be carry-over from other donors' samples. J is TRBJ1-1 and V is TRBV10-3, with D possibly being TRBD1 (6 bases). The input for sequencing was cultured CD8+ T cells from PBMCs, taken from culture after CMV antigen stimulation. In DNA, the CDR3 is TGTGCCATCAGTGCGAGGGACAAACGGGGCCCTGAAGCTTTCTTT. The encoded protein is CAISARDKRGPEAFF.